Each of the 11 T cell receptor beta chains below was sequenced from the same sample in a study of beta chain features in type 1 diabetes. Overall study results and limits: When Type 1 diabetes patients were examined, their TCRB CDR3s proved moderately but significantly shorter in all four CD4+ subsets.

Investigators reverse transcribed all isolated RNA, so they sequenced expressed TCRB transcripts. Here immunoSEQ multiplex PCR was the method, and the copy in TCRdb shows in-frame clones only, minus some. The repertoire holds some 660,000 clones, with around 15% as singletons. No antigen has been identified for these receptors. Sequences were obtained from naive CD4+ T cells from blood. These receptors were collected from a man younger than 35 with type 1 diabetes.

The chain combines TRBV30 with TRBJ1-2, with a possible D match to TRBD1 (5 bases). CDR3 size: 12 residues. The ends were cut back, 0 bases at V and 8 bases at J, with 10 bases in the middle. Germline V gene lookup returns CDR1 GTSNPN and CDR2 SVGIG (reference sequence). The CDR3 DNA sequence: TGTGCCTGGAGTGTAGGGGCGAGAGGCTACACCTTC. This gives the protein CAWSVGARGYTF.

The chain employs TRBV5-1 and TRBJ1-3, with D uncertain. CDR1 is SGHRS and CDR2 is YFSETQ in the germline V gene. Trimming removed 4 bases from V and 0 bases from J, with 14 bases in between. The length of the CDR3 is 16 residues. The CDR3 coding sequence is TGCGCCAGCAGCCCCGGAGGGTTCCTCTCTGGAAACACCATATATTTT. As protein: CASSPGGFLSGNTIYF.

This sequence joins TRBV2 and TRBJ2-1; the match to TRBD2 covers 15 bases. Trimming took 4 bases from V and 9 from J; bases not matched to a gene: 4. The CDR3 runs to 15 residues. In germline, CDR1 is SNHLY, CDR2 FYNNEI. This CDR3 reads CASSVRTSGGAEQFF. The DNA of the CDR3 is TGTGCCAGCAGTGTGCGGACTAGCGGGGGGGCTGAGCAGTTCTTC.

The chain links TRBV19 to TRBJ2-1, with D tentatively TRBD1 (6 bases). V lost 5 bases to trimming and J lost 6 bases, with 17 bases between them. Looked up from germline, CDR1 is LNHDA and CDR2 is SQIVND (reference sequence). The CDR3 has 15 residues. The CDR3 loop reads CASSPDSETFNEQFF. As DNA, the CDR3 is TGTGCCAGTAGTCCGGACAGCGAGACTTTCAATGAGCAGTTCTTC.

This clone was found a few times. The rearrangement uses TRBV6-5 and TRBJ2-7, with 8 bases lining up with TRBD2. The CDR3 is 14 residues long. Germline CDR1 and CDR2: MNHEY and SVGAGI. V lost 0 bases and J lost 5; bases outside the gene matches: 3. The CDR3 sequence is CASSYSSTSDEQYF. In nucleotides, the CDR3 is TGTGCCAGCAGTTACTCGTCGACTAGCGACGAGCAGTACTTC.

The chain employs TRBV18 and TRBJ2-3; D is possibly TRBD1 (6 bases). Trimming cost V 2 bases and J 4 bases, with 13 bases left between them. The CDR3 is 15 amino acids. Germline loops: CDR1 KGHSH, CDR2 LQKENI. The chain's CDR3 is CASSPGQTGADTQYF. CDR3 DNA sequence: TGTGCCAGCTCACCAGGGCAGACAGGCGCAGATACGCAGTATTTT. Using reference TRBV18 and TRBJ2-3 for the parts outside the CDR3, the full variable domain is NAGVMQNPRHLVRRRGQEARLRCSPMKGHSHVYWYRQLPEEGLKFMVYLQKENIIDESGMPKERFSAEFPKEGPSILRIQQVVRGDSAAYFCASSPGQTGADTQYFGPGTRLTVL.

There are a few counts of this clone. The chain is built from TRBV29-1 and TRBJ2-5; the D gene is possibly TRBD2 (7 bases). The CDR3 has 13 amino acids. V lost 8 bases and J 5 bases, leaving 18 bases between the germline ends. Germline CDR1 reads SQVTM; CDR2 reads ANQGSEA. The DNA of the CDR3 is TGCAGCCCGGGGGAGGGGGATCATGAGACCCAGTACTTC. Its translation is CSPGEGDHETQYF.

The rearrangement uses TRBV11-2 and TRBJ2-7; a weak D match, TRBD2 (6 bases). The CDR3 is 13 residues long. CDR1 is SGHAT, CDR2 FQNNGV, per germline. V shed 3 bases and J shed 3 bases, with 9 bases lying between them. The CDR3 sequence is CASSFRGSYEQYF. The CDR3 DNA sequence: TGTGCCAGCAGCTTCCGGGGGAGCTACGAGCAGTACTTC.

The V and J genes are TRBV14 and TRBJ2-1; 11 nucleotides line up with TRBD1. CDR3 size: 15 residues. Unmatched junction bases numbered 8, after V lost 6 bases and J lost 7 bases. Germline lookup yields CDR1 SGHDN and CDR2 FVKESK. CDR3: CASRPGQGAKNEQFF. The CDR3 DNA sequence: TGTGCCAGCAGACCCGGACAGGGGGCGAAAAATGAGCAGTTCTTC. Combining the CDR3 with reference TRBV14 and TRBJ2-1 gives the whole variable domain EAGVTQFPSHSVIEKGQTVTLRCDPISGHDNLYWYRRVMGKEIKFLLHFVKESKQDESGMPNNRFLAERTGGTYSTLKVQPAELEDSGVYFCASRPGQGAKNEQFFGPGTRLTVL.

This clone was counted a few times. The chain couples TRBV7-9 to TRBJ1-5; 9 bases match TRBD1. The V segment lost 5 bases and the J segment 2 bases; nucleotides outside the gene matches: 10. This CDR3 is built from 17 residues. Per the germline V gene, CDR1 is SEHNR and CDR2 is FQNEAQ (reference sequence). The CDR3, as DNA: TGTGCCAGCAGCCAAGGCCCGGGACAGGGAGGCAATCAGCCCCAGCATTTT. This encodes CASSQGPGQGGNQPQHF.

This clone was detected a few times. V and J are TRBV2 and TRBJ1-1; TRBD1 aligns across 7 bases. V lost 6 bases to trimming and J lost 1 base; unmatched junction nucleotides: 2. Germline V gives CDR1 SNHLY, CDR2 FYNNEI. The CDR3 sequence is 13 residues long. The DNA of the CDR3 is TGTGCCAGCAGAACAGGGGAGAACACTGAAGCTTTCTTT. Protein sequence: CASRTGENTEAFF.